The present T cell receptor (beta chain) was sequenced within a study of spatial heterogeneity in lung cancer. TCRdb itself ran the 5' RACE reads through MiXCR, one entry per CDR3 protein. This table holds about 10,000 distinct CDR3 sequences, about 7.8% found once. This clonotype was counted at least ten times. No antigen is known for it. V lost 6 bases and J lost 1; bases outside the gene matches: 2. The CDR3 totals 13 residues. CDR1 is SNHLY and CDR2 is FYNNEI in the germline V gene. Study observations and caveats: Ubiquitous and regional expanded TCR counts tracked ubiquitous and regional nonsynonymous mutations, respectively. Higher tumor mutation counts went along with higher counts of expanded intratumoral alpha and beta TCRs.

Time point indicated: sample taken at primary tumor resection. The V gene is TRBV2, the J gene TRBJ1-2; 7 bases agree with TRBD1. Source: lung tumor tissue, taken at surgery. The source is a male donor with early-stage non-small cell lung cancer. The CDR3 region is CASRGQYNYGYTF. The CDR3 region has the DNA TGTGCCAGCAGGGGACAGTATAACTATGGCTACACCTTC. Variable domain in full (rest from reference TRBV2 and TRBJ1-2): EPEVTQTPSHQVTQMGQEVILRCVPISNHLYFYWYRQILGQKVEFLVSFYNNEISEKSEIFDDQFSVERPDGSNFTLKIRSTKLEDSAMYFCASRGQYNYGYTFGSGTRLTVV.